Sequencing of this TCR beta chain was carried out in a study of cytomegalovirus exposure and HLA in healthy donors. Study information: The same platform as the roughly 700 first-cohort repertoires was used for the 130 or so validation repertoires, a later analysis reported.

J gave up 2 bases and V 6 bases, and 2 bases lay outside the gene matches. This CDR3 is built from 14 residues. The germline CDR1 and CDR2 sequences are MNHEY and SVGAGI. Study observations and caveats: Most TCR sequences proved rare, with some public TCRs found in many donors.

Clones were sequenced by immunoSEQ multiplex PCR, and TCRdb holds only the in-frame ones, with some missing. The sample has roughly 130,000 clones, around 85% seen once. As concerns this clone: Its specificity is unknown.

The origin of this receptor is a man in his late teens or twenties in good health and CMV-seronegative. The J gene is TRBJ2-3, the V gene TRBV6-5; TRBD1 agrees at 10 bases. Sequencing used PBMCs. The CDR3 loop reads CASRDRGLTDTQYF. As DNA, the CDR3 is TGTGCCAGCAGAGACAGGGGGCTCACAGATACGCAGTATTTT.